This T cell receptor (beta chain) was sequenced for a study of T-cell reconstitution after alpha-beta-depleted transplantation in children. Study-wide results and caveats: T-cell counts and diversity were attributed mostly to newly produced T cells one year after transplant. Several hundred rapidly expanded clones from non-depleted graft cells reportedly supplied alpha-beta T cells about two months post-transplant. Some patients owed their high day-60 TCRbeta diversity to surviving recipient T cells and thymic progenitors.

The CDR3 length is 11 residues. V was pared by 3 bases and J by 6 bases, with 0 bases of the junction left unmatched. CDR1 and CDR2 (germline): SGDLS, YYNGEE. This clonotype has just a few counts. Its cognate antigen is unknown. As it was prepared, the TCRbeta library received unique molecular identifiers. MiXCR, applied by TCRdb to the PCR reads, yields one record per CDR3 protein. The table has almost 250,000 distinct CDR3 sequences, 25% seen once. The sample was PBMCs, taken before TCRalphabeta/CD19-depleted stem cell transplant. The chain combines TRBV9 with TRBJ2-7; TRBD1 matches 7 bases. This clonotype was obtained from a girl between 2 and 10 years old with Fanconi anemia, due to receive a stem cell transplant. The CDR3 nucleotides are TGTGCCAGCAGCGCAGGGGGCGAGCAGTACTTC. Translation: CASSAGGEQYF.